This T cell receptor beta chain was recovered during a study of identifying expanded T cells in peripheral blood (dated by TCRdb to between 2018 and 2020). With respect to the entire study: Separate aliquots of the same genomic DNA pool were sequenced to produce technical replicates, and four replicates were compared in pairs.

V is reduced by 5 bases and J by 4 bases, leaving a spacing of 17 bases between them. Measured from the cysteine to the phenylalanine, the CDR3 is 16 residues long. The DNA shown is the 48-base CDR3, in frame from base 1. CDR1 SEHNR and CDR2 FQNEAQ are derived from the germline V gene (reference sequence). The immunoSEQ Assay, which uses bias-controlled multiplex PCR amplification of genomic DNA, was used to profile TCRbeta CDR3 regions. In the original analysis: To quantify the absolute abundance of each unique TCRbeta CDR3 region, the sequences were collapsed and filtered. Differential abundance was assessed using a binomial (Fisher-equivalent) model and a beta-binomial model in which time-dependent variance fitted from healthy donors was added. Clones with fewer than 5 combined templates were excluded, and clones with Benjamini-Hochberg FDR below 0.01 were called differentially abundant. In the beta-binomial model, variance was expressed as a function of the total template count across the two samples, in the form v = (b*log(k)+a)^2. The table was pulled from immuneACCESS by TCRdb, which kept in-frame rearrangements only. Such tables lose some clones; where checked, under half of the loss comes from unresolved V genes, and the rest has no known cause. That table supplies the V and J calls and clone size; D and trimming were determined from the DNA. In this sample the table shows 90,000 to 120,000 clones, more than 85% of which occur a single time. The top ten clones comprise less than 20% of the sample.

Broader findings and caveats from the paper: Between technical replicates the binomial model flagged 0.9 to 1.5 differentially abundant clones, whereas over about two weeks the binomial model flagged about 15 and over roughly 4 weeks approximately 20. The authors expected that biological variance in healthy repertoires might rise further over much longer intervals, such as months to years. For all healthy donors, the variance in clone template counts between two-week samples rose significantly as total template count increased. The beta-binomial model significantly reduced the number of clones called differentially abundant and the false-positive rate across all healthy-donor time intervals.

No immune events such as infections were documented for the healthy donors during the collection period. To calibrate time-dependent variance in a beta-binomial model of T-cell clone differential abundance, blood repertoires from healthy donors were used as a training cohort. There were around 10 healthy donors in the training cohort, of whom 3 were female and 7 were male. Donor ages ranged from about 29 to 65 years, with an average of around 45 years. Whole blood, obtained from a commercial supplier, was collected from each healthy donor at three time points spaced about 2 weeks apart. For immunosequencing, genomic DNA was extracted from unsorted whole blood. In regard to this clone: What this receptor recognizes is not known. Within one base of it there is no much larger clone, and no base qualities were kept.

The V and J genes are TRBV7-9 and TRBJ2-2; a tentative D match to TRBD1 spans 6 bases. The receptor was isolated from a person aged 18-70 years in good health. The sequenced sample was blood. The DNA sequence follows: TGTGCCAGCAGCCGTGGGGATAACAGGGTCACCGGGGAGCTGTTTTTT. The encoded protein is CASSRGDNRVTGELFF.